This T cell receptor (beta chain) derives from a study of glioma-infiltrating T cells after dendritic cell vaccination. Study-level points and caveats: Few patients contributed both blood and tumor specimens.

Time point here: after dendritic cell vaccination, including at tumor progression/relapse. CDR3 size: 16 residues. The germline V gene encodes CDR1 SSHAT and CDR2 FNYEAQ (reference sequence). Points on this clone: Antigen specificity is unknown. The junction departs from the called germline gene at one end, perhaps through a read error.

Using immunoSEQ multiplex PCR, the repertoire was profiled, and TCRdb retains in-frame clones only, with some absent. The table has more than 85,000 clones, around 90% seen once. The sequence derives from a human donor with glioblastoma. Specimen: blood, collected after dendritic cell vaccination. The chain has TRBV7-7 and TRBJ2-2, with TRBD2 matching over 9 bases. The CDR3 here is CASSLGGLASSGELFF. Here the CDR3 DNA reads TGTGCTAGCAGCTTAGGGGGACTAGCCTCATCCGGGGAGCTGTTTTTT.